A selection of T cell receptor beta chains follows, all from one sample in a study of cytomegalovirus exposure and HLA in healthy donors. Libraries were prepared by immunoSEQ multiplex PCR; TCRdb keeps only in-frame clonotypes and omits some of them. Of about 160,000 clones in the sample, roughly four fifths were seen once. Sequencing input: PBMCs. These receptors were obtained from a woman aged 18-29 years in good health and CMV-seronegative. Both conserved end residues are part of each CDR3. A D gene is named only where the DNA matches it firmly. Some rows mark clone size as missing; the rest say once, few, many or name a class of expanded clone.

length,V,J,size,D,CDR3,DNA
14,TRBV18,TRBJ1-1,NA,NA,CASSPPLRNTEAFF,TGTGCCAGCTCACCACCTCTCCGGAACACTGAAGCTTTCTTT
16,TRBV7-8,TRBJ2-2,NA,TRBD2,CASSLPGGPYTGELFF,TGTGCCAGCAGCTTGCCGGGGGGGCCTTACACCGGGGAGCTGTTTTTT
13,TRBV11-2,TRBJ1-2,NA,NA,CASSLGPVYGYTF,TGTGCCAGCAGCTTGGGGCCGGTCTATGGCTACACCTTC
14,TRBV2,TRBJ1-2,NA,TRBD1,CASSSVTGNYGYTF,TGTGCCAGCAGTTCTGTGACAGGGAACTATGGCTACACCTTC
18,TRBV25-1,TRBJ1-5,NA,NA,CASSGNQNVGEEGQPQHF,TGTGCCAGCAGTGGGAATCAGAACGTTGGGGAGGAAGGGCAGCCCCAGCATTTT
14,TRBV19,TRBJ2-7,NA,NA,CASSIQGPPYEQYF,TGTGCCAGTAGTATACAGGGGCCCCCCTACGAGCAGTACTTC
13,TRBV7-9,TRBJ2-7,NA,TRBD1,CASTLLTGHEQYF,TGTGCCAGCACCCTCCTGACAGGGCACGAGCAGTACTTC
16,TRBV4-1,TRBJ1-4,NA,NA,CASSPRRGVDNEKLFF,TGCGCCAGCAGCCCTCGCAGGGGAGTTGATAATGAAAAACTGTTTTTT
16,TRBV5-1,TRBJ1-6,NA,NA,CASSLGTVPTDSPLHF,TGCGCCAGCAGCTTGGGGACTGTGCCCACAGATTCACCCCTCCACTTT
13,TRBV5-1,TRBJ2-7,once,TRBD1,CASSDGDSYEQYF,TGCGCCAGCAGCGACGGGGACAGCTACGAGCAGTACTTC
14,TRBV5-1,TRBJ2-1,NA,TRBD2,CASSPGLAKDEQFF,TGCGCCAGCAGCCCCGGACTAGCGAAGGATGAGCAGTTCTTC
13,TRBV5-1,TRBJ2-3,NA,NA,CASSLSRVDTQYF,TGCGCCAGCAGCTTGTCTCGAGTGGATACGCAGTATTTT
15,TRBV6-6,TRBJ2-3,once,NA,CASSKQTPSTDTQYF,TGTGCCAGCAGTAAACAGACACCTAGCACAGATACGCAGTATTTT
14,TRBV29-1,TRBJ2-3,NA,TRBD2,CSVGTSGGRDTQYF,TGCAGCGTTGGCACTAGCGGGGGTAGGGATACGCAGTATTTT
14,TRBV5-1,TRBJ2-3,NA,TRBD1,CASSSGQGPDTQYF,TGCGCCAGCAGCTCGGGACAGGGCCCCGATACGCAGTATTTT